This T cell receptor beta chain was found in a study of blood T cell repertoires in COVID-19. The method was immunoSEQ multiplex PCR; TCRdb's version includes in-frame clones alone and lacks a portion of them. The profile shows about 140,000 clones, 80% of them singletons. Germline values: CDR1 MNHEY, CDR2 SVGAGI. The CDR3 consists of 13 residues. V lost 6 bases and J 2 bases, leaving 8 bases between the germline ends. This TCR was sampled from a man in his sixties or seventies who had recovered from COVID-19. The sample comprised peripheral blood. V is TRBV6-5 and J is TRBJ1-5; the D gene is possibly TRBD1 (5 bases). Here the CDR3 reads CASRDSGNQPQHF. The CDR3 DNA sequence: TGTGCCAGCAGAGACAGTGGCAATCAGCCCCAGCATTTT.